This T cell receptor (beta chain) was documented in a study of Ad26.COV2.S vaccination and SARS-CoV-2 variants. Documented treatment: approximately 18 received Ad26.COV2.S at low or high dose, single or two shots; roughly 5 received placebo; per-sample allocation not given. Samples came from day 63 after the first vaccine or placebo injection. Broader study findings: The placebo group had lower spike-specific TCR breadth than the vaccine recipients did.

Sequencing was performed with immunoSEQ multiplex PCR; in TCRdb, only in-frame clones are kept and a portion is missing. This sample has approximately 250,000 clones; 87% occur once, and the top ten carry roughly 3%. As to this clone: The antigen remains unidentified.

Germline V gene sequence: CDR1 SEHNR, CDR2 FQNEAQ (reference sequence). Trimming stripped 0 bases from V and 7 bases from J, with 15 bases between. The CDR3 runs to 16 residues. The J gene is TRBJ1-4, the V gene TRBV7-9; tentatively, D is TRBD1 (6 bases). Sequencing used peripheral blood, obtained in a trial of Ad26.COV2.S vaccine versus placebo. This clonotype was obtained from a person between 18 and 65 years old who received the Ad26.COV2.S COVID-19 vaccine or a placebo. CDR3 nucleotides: TGTGCCAGCAGCTTAGCGCCGCGGGGGCGGAGTGAAAAACTGTTTTTT. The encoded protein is CASSLAPRGRSEKLFF. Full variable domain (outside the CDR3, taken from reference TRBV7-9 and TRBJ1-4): DTGVSQNPRHKITKRGQNVTFRCDPISEHNRLYWYRQTLGQGPEFLTYFQNEAQLEKSRLLSDRFSAERPKGSFSTLEIQRTEQGDSAMYLCASSLAPRGRSEKLFFGSGTQLSVL.